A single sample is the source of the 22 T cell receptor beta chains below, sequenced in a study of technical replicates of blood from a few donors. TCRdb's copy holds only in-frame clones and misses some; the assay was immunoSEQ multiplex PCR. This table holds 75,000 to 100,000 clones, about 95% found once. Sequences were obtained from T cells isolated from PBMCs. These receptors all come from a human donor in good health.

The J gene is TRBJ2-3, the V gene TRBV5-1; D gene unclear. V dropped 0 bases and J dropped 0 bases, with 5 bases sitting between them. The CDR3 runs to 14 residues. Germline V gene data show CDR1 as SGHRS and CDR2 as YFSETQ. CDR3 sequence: CASSLEESTDTQYF. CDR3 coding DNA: TGCGCCAGCAGCTTGGAAGAGAGCACAGATACGCAGTATTTT.

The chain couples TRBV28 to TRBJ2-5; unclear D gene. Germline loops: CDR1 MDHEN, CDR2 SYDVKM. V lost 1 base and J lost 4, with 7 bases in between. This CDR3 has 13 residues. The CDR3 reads CASSLSSGETQYF. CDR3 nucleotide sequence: TGTGCCAGCAGTTTATCCTCGGGAGAGACCCAGTACTTC.

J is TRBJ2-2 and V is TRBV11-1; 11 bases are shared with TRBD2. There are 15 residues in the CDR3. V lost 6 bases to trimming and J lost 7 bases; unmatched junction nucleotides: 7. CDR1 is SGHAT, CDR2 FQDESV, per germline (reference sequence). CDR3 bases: TGTGCCAGCAGAGAACTAGCGGGAGTTTTCGGGGAGCTGTTTTTT. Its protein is CASRELAGVFGELFF. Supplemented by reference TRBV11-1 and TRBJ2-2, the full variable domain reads EAEVAQSPRYKITEKSQAVAFWCDPISGHATLYWYRQILGQGPELLVQFQDESVVDDSQLPKDRFSAERLKGVDSTLKIQPAELGDSAMYLCASRELAGVFGELFFGEGSRLTVL.

DNA for the CDR3: TGTGCCAGCAGCGTGCGACAGGGAGAAAAACTGTTTTTT. Translated, it gives CASSVRQGEKLFF. The V gene is TRBV7-3, the J gene TRBJ1-4; 7 bases align to TRBD1. The CDR3 sequence is 13 residues long. Germline assignment: CDR1 SGHTA and CDR2 FQGTGA. The J segment lost 8 bases and the V segment lost 5 bases, leaving 5 bases of the junction unmatched.

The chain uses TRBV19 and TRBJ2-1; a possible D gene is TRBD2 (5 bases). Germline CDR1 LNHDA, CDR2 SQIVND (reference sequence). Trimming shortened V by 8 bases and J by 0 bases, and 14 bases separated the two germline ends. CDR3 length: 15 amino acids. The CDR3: CASLSTITSYNEQFF. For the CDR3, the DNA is TGTGCCAGTCTATCGACTATTACCTCCTACAATGAGCAGTTCTTC.

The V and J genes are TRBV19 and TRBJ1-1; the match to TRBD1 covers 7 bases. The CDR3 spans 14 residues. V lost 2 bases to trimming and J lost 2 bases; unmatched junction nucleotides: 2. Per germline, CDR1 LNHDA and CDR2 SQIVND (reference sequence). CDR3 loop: CASSIRGHNTEAFF. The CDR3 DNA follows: TGTGCCAGTAGTATAAGGGGGCATAACACTGAAGCTTTCTTT. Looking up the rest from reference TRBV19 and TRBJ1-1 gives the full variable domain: DGGITQSPKYLFRKEGQNVTLSCEQNLNHDAMYWYRQDPGQGLRLIYYSQIVNDFQKGDIAEGYSVSREKKESFPLTVTSAQKNPTAFYLCASSIRGHNTEAFFGQGTRLTVV.

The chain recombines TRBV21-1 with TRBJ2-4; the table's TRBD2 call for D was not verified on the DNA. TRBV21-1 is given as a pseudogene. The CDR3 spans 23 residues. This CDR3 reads CASSKGPNSPRGIVSLAKNIQYF. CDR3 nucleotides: TGTGCCAGCAGCAAAGGTCCTAACAGTCCCCGGGGTATCGTATCCTTAGCCAAAAACATTCAGTACTTC.

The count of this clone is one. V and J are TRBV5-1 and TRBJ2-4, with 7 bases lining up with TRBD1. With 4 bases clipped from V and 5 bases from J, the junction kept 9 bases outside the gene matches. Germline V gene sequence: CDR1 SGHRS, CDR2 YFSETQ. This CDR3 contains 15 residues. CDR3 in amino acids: CASSLPRTGENIQYF. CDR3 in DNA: TGCGCCAGCAGCCTACCGCGCACAGGGGAAAACATTCAGTACTTC.

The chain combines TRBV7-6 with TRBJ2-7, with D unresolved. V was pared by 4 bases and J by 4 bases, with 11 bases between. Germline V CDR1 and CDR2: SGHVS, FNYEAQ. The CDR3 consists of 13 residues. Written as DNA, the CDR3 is TGTGCCAGCAGCTCAAAGAGAGGATACGAGCAGTACTTC. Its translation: CASSSKRGYEQYF.

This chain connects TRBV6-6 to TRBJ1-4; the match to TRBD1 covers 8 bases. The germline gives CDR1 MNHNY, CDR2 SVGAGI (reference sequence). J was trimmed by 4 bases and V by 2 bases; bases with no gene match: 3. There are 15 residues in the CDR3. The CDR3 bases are TGTGCCAGCAGTTACGGCGGACAGGGTAATGAAAAACTGTTTTTT. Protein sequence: CASSYGGQGNEKLFF.

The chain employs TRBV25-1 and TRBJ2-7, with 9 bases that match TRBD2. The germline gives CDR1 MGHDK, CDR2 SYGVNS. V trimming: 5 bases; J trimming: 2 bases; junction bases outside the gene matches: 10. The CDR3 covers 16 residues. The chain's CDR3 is CASSRETSGYTYEQYF. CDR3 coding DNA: TGTGCCAGCAGTCGCGAGACTAGCGGTTACACCTACGAGCAGTACTTC.

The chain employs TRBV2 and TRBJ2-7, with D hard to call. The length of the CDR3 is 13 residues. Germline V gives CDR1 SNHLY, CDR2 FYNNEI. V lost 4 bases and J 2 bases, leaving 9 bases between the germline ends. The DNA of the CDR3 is TGTGCCAGCAGTGTAACAATCACCTACGAGCAGTACTTC. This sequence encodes CASSVTITYEQYF.

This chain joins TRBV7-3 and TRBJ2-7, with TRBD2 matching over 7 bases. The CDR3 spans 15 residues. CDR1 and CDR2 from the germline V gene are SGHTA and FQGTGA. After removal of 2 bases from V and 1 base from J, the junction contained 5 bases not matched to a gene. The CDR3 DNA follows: TGTGCCAGCAGCTTAGGTGCGGGAGCTTCCTACGAGCAGTACTTC. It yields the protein CASSLGAGASYEQYF.

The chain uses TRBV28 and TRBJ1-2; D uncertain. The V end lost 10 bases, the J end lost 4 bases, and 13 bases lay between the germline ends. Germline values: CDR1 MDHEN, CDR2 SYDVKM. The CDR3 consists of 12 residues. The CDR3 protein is CATFTLIYGYTF. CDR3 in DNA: TGTGCCACTTTCACCCTAATCTATGGCTACACCTTC.

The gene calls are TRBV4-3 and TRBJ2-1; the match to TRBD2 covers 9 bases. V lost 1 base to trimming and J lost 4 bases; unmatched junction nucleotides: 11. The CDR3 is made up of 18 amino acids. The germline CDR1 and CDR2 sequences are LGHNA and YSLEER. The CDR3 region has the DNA TGCGCCAGCAGCCAAGTAATTGTATTAGCGGGAGCGTACAATGAGCAGTTCTTC. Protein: CASSQVIVLAGAYNEQFF.

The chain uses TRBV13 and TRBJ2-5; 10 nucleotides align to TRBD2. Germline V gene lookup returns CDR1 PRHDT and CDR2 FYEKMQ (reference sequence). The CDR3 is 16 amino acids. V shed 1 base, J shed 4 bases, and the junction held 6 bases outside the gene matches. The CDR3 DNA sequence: TGTGCCAGCAGCTTAGAATCTAGCGGGAGTGGAGAGACCCAGTACTTC. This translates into CASSLESSGSGETQYF.

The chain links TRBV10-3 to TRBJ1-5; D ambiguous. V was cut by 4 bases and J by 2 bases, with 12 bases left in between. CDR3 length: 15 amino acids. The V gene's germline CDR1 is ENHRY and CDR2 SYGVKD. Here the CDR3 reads CAISASVIGNQPQHF. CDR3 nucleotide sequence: TGTGCCATCAGTGCTTCGGTTATCGGCAATCAGCCCCAGCATTTT.

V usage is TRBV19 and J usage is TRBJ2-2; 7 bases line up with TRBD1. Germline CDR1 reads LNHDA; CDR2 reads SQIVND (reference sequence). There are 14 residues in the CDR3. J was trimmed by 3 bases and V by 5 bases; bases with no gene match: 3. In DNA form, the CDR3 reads TGTGCCAGTAGTTCCCAGGGGGACACCGGGGAGCTGTTTTTT. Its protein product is CASSSQGDTGELFF.

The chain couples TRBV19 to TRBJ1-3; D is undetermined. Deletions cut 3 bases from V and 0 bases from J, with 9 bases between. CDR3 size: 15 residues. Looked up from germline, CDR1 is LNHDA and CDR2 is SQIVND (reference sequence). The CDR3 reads CASSIPAPSGNTIYF. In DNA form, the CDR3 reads TGTGCCAGTAGTATTCCCGCGCCCTCTGGAAACACCATATATTTT.

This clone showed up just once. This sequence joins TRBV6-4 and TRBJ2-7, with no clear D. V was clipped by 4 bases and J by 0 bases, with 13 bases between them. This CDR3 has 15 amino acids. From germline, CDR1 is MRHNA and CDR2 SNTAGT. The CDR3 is CASSVNSGSSYEQYF. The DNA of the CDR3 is TGTGCCAGCAGTGTTAATTCAGGTAGCTCCTACGAGCAGTACTTC.

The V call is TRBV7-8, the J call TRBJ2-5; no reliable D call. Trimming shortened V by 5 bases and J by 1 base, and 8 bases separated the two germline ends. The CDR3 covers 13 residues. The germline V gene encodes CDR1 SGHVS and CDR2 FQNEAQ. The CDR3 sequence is CASSLRLQETQYF. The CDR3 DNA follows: TGTGCCAGCAGCCTCCGACTCCAAGAGACCCAGTACTTC.

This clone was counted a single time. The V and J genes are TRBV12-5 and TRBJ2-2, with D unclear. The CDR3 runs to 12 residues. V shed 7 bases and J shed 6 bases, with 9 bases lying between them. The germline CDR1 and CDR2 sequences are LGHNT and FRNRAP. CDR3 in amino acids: CASAQLAGELFF. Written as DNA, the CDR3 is TGTGCTAGTGCTCAACTCGCCGGGGAGCTGTTTTTT. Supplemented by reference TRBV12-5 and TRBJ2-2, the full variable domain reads DARVTQTPRHKVTEMGQEVTMRCQPILGHNTVFWYRQTMMQGLELLAYFRNRAPLDDSGMPKDRFSAEMPDATLATLKIQPSEPRDSAVYFCASAQLAGELFFGEGSRLTVL.